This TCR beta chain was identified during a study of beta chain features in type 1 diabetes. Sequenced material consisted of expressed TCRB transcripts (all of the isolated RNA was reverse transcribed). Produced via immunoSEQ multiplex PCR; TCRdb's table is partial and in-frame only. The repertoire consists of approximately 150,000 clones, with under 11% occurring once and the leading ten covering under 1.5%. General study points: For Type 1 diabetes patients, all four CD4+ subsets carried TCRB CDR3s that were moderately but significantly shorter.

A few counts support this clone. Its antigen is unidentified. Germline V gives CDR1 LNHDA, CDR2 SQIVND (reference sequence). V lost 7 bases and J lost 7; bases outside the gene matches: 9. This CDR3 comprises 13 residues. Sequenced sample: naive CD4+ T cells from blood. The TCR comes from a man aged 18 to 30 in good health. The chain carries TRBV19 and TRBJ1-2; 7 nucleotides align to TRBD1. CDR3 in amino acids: CASTPGQNRGYTF. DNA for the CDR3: TGTGCCAGTACACCGGGACAGAATCGTGGCTACACCTTC. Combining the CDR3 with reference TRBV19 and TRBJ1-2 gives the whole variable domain DGGITQSPKYLFRKEGQNVTLSCEQNLNHDAMYWYRQDPGQGLRLIYYSQIVNDFQKGDIAEGYSVSREKKESFPLTVTSAQKNPTAFYLCASTPGQNRGYTFGSGTRLTVV.